This TCR beta chain was sequenced during a study of monozygotic twins with inflammatory bowel disease. Overall study results and limits: Distinct T cell subtypes could not be told apart.

Note on this clonotype: The antigen remains unidentified.

The UMIs contained a 6-nucleotide sample barcode. They were added by template switching during cDNA synthesis. TCRdb reprocessed the 5' RACE reads and keeps a single row for each CDR3 protein, giving no DNA. The repertoire table contains 300,000 to 400,000 distinct CDR3 sequences. The CDR3 extends over 14 amino acids. CDR1 MNHEY and CDR2 SMNVEV come from the germline V gene (reference sequence). The chain joins TRBV27 to TRBJ2-3. This clonotype was obtained from a human donor with ulcerative colitis or Crohn's disease, or a healthy co-twin of an affected twin (not recorded which). Sequences were obtained from blood. The CDR3 loop reads CASSLLATPDTQYF.